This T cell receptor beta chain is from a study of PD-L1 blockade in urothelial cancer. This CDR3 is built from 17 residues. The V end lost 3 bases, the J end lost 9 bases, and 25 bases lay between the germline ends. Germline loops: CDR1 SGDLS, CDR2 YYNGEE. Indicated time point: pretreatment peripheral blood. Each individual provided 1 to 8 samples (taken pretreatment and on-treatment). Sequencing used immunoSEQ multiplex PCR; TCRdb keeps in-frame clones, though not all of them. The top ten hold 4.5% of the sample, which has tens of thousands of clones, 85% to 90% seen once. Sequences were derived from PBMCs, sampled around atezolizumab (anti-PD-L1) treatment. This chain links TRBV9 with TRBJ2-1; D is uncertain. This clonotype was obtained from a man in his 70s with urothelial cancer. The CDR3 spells CASSASPLAVSRSEQFF. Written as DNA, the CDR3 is TGTGCCAGCAGCGCGAGCCCCCTGGCGGTTTCACGGAGTGAGCAGTTCTTC.